The entry below gives a single T cell receptor beta chain sequence along with its context. The antigen is unknown. The data are from a study of T cell responses to AZD1222 COVID-19 vaccine. Study outcomes and limitations: Increased Spike-specific TCR breadth and depth were observed after two AZD1222 doses. Donors in the cohort were predominantly white British and more often female, and clonal diversity was possibly underestimated. Regions 160-218 and 743-854 held dominance among vaccine-associated CD4 TCRs, which spanned spike. Within unmutated variant regions lay the reported targets of nearly half of spike-specific TCRs.

Clones were read by immunoSEQ multiplex PCR, and TCRdb kept only the in-frame ones, dropping some. The sample includes over 85,000 clones, roughly 92% of them seen just once. This CDR3 region has 16 residues. With 1 base clipped from V and 4 bases from J, the junction kept 5 bases outside the gene matches. Per the germline V gene, CDR1 is LGHNA and CDR2 is YSLEER. The sequencing used peripheral blood, collected 28 days after the second AZD1222 dose. The sequence derives from an adult who received the AZD1222 COVID-19 vaccine. The rearrangement links TRBV4-3 to TRBJ2-2; 8 bases line up with TRBD2. In DNA, the CDR3 is TGCGCCAGCAGCCAAGTTGGAGCGGGGGCCACCGGGGAGCTGTTTTTT. Translated, it gives CASSQVGAGATGELFF.